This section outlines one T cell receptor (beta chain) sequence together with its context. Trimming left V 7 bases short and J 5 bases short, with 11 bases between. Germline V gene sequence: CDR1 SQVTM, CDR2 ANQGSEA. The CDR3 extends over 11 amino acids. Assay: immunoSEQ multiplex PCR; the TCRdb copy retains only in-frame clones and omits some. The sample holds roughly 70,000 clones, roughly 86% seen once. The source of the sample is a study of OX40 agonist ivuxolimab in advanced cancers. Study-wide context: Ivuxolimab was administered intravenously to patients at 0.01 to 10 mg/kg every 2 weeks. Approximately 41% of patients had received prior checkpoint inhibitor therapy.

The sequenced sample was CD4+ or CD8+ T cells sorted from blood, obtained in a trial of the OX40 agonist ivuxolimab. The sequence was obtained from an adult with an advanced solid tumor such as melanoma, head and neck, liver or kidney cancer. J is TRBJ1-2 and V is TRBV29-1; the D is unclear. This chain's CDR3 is CSERTTYGYTF. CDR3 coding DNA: TGCAGCGAAAGGACGACATATGGCTACACCTTC.